Listed below are T cell receptor beta chains from one sample, sequenced in a study of regulatory T cells in long-lasting Graves disease. A single record per CDR3 protein comes from TCRdb applying MiXCR to the multiplex PCR reads. The sample shows some 230,000 distinct CDR3 sequences, 18% of them seen only once. Specimen: peripheral blood mononuclear cells (PBMCs), collected at new diagnosis, from a patient treated with antithyroid drugs. The source of these receptors is a female donor with Graves disease. CDR3s include the opening cysteine and the closing phenylalanine or tryptophan. The order of the fields is V gene, clone size, J gene, D gene, CDR3 protein, CDR3 DNA. The D gene is left open where the match is weak. Clone size, where shown, is once, few, many, or a class for clones that have expanded.

V gene: TRBV18; clone size: many; J gene: TRBJ1-6; D gene: TRBD1; CDR3 protein: CASSSTGPYSFSYNSPLHF; CDR3 DNA: TGTGCCAGCTCATCGACAGGGCCCTACAGCTTCTCCTATAATTCACCCCTCCACTTT
V gene: TRBV28; clone size: many; J gene: TRBJ2-7; D gene: .; CDR3 protein: CASSSRSRRGYEQYF; CDR3 DNA: TGTGCCAGCAGTTCCCGGTCCCGAAGGGGGTACGAGCAGTACTTC
V gene: TRBV28; clone size: many; J gene: TRBJ2-1; D gene: TRBD2; CDR3 protein: CASRGLAGGRLF; CDR3 DNA: TGTGCCAGCAGGGGACTAGCGGGAGGGAGGCTCTTC
V gene: TRBV30; clone size: many; J gene: TRBJ1-1; D gene: .; CDR3 protein: CAWGRSNTEAFF; CDR3 DNA: TGTGCCTGGGGGCGGTCGAACACTGAAGCTTTCTTT
V gene: TRBV2; clone size: many; J gene: TRBJ1-2; D gene: .; CDR3 protein: CASSKDTSYGYTF; CDR3 DNA: TGTGCCAGCAGTAAAGACACATCCTATGGCTACACCTTC
V gene: TRBV10-3; clone size: many; J gene: TRBJ2-5; D gene: TRBD1; CDR3 protein: CAISESRAGQGGETQYF; CDR3 DNA: TGTGCCATCAGTGAGTCAAGAGCAGGACAGGGGGGCGAGACCCAGTACTTC
V gene: TRBV9; clone size: .; J gene: TRBJ2-5; D gene: TRBD2; CDR3 protein: CASSPGVGTSTQETQYF; CDR3 DNA: TGCGCCAGCAGCCCGGGGGTCGGGACTAGCACACAAGAGACCCAGTACTTC
V gene: TRBV11-2; clone size: many; J gene: TRBJ1-4; D gene: TRBD1; CDR3 protein: CASSEGALGEKLFF; CDR3 DNA: TGTGCCAGCAGCGAGGGGGCCCTGGGTGAAAAACTGTTTTTT
V gene: TRBV7-2; clone size: many; J gene: TRBJ1-2; D gene: .; CDR3 protein: CASSLAVGNYGYTF; CDR3 DNA: TGTGCCAGCAGCTTAGCTGTAGGGAACTATGGCTACACCTTC
V gene: TRBV18; clone size: many; J gene: TRBJ2-7; D gene: .; CDR3 protein: CASSSGKSYEQYF; CDR3 DNA: TGTGCCAGCTCTTCCGGGAAGTCCTACGAGCAGTACTTC
V gene: TRBV28; clone size: many; J gene: TRBJ2-2; D gene: .; CDR3 protein: CASSLVVPSSDTGELFF; CDR3 DNA: TGTGCCAGCAGTTTAGTCGTTCCTTCGAGTGACACCGGGGAGCTGTTTTTT
V gene: TRBV7-9; clone size: many; J gene: TRBJ2-5; D gene: .; CDR3 protein: CASSLIGPAETQYF; CDR3 DNA: TGTGCCAGCAGCTTAATCGGGCCAGCGGAGACCCAGTACTTC
V gene: TRBV11-3; clone size: many; J gene: TRBJ2-1; D gene: TRBD2; CDR3 protein: CASSPHLAGDQRGGNEQFF; CDR3 DNA: TGTGCCAGCAGCCCTCACCTAGCGGGAGACCAGCGCGGGGGAAATGAGCAGTTCTTC
V gene: TRBV20-1; clone size: many; J gene: TRBJ2-3; D gene: .; CDR3 protein: CSARDPRGITDTQYF; CDR3 DNA: TGCAGTGCTAGAGACCCCAGAGGGATTACAGATACGCAGTATTTT
V gene: TRBV24-1; clone size: many; J gene: TRBJ2-7; D gene: TRBD2; CDR3 protein: CATSDAPLAGVYEQYF; CDR3 DNA: TGTGCCACCAGTGATGCCCCTTTAGCGGGAGTATACGAGCAGTACTTC
V gene: TRBV12-3/TRBV12-4; clone size: many; J gene: TRBJ2-3; D gene: .; CDR3 protein: CASRYSTDTQYF; CDR3 DNA: TGTGCCAGCAGATATAGCACAGATACGCAGTATTTT
V gene: TRBV2; clone size: .; J gene: TRBJ2-5; D gene: TRBD1; CDR3 protein: CASSVEDRGVLQETQYF; CDR3 DNA: TGTGCCAGCAGTGTTGAAGACAGGGGAGTTCTACAAGAGACCCAGTACTTC
V gene: TRBV5-6; clone size: .; J gene: TRBJ2-2; D gene: .; CDR3 protein: CASSFSQGVNTGELFF; CDR3 DNA: TGTGCCAGCAGCTTTTCACAGGGAGTGAACACCGGGGAGCTGTTTTTT
V gene: TRBV7-2; clone size: .; J gene: TRBJ1-1; D gene: .; CDR3 protein: CASSSQENTKAFF; CDR3 DNA: TGTGCCAGCAGCTCCCAGGAGAACACTAAAGCTTTCTTT
V gene: TRBV12-3/TRBV12-4; clone size: .; J gene: TRBJ2-2; D gene: .; CDR3 protein: CASSRPGPFTGELFF; CDR3 DNA: TGTGCCAGCAGCCGCCCGGGACCTTTCACCGGGGAGCTGTTTTTT
V gene: TRBV6-2/TRBV6-3; clone size: many; J gene: TRBJ2-4; D gene: TRBD1; CDR3 protein: CASSYPTQGGNIQYF; CDR3 DNA: TGTGCCAGCAGTTACCCAACACAGGGGGGTAACATTCAGTACTTC
V gene: TRBV10-3; clone size: many; J gene: TRBJ1-5; D gene: .; CDR3 protein: CAISESGGQPQHF; CDR3 DNA: TGTGCCATCAGTGAATCCGGAGGTCAGCCCCAGCATTTT
V gene: TRBV12-3/TRBV12-4; clone size: many; J gene: TRBJ1-4; D gene: .; CDR3 protein: CASSQGSGEKLFF; CDR3 DNA: TGTGCCAGCAGCCAAGGAAGTGGGGAAAAACTGTTTTTT
V gene: TRBV5-4; clone size: few; J gene: TRBJ2-7; D gene: TRBD2; CDR3 protein: CASSPGGAWRELSYEQYF; CDR3 DNA: TGTGCCAGCAGCCCGGGTGGTGCTTGGCGGGAGCTCTCCTACGAGCAGTACTTC
V gene: TRBV11-3; clone size: many; J gene: TRBJ2-1; D gene: .; CDR3 protein: CASSSGPINEQFF; CDR3 DNA: TGTGCCAGCAGCTCGGGACCCATCAATGAGCAGTTCTTC
V gene: TRBV15; clone size: many; J gene: TRBJ2-7; D gene: .; CDR3 protein: CATSRFGGGNFYEQYF; CDR3 DNA: TGTGCCACCAGCAGATTTGGAGGGGGGAACTTCTACGAGCAGTACTTC
V gene: TRBV11-2; clone size: .; J gene: TRBJ2-3; D gene: .; CDR3 protein: CASSRIVGGTPTDTQYF; CDR3 DNA: TGTGCCAGCAGCAGGATCGTAGGGGGGACCCCCACAGATACGCAGTATTTT
V gene: TRBV2; clone size: many; J gene: TRBJ2-3; D gene: TRBD2; CDR3 protein: CASSGTSGFTDTQYF; CDR3 DNA: TGTGCCAGCAGTGGGACTAGCGGATTCACAGATACGCAGTATTTT
V gene: TRBV20-1; clone size: few; J gene: TRBJ2-1; D gene: .; CDR3 protein: CSARSGTYSYNEQFF; CDR3 DNA: TGCAGTGCTAGATCCGGGACGTACTCCTACAATGAGCAGTTCTTC
V gene: TRBV28; clone size: many; J gene: TRBJ2-1; D gene: .; CDR3 protein: CASQPSAYNEQFF; CDR3 DNA: TGTGCCAGCCAGCCTAGCGCCTACAATGAGCAGTTCTTC
V gene: TRBV2; clone size: many; J gene: TRBJ2-7; D gene: .; CDR3 protein: CASSRRTYEQYF; CDR3 DNA: TGTGCCAGCAGCCGCCGGACCTACGAGCAGTACTTC
V gene: TRBV24-1; clone size: many; J gene: TRBJ2-1; D gene: TRBD2; CDR3 protein: CATSDLVAGGGHNEQFF; CDR3 DNA: TGTGCCACCAGTGATTTGGTAGCGGGAGGGGGCCACAATGAGCAGTTCTTC
V gene: TRBV7-6; clone size: .; J gene: TRBJ1-2; D gene: .; CDR3 protein: CASSPRGQPQFNYGYTF; CDR3 DNA: TGTGCCAGCAGCCCACGGGGGCAGCCACAATTTAACTATGGCTACACCTTC
V gene: TRBV9; clone size: many; J gene: TRBJ2-7; D gene: .; CDR3 protein: CASSVGSGTYEQYF; CDR3 DNA: TGTGCCAGCAGCGTAGGTAGCGGAACCTACGAGCAGTACTTC
V gene: TRBV7-2; clone size: many; J gene: TRBJ2-1; D gene: .; CDR3 protein: CASSLGGHEQFF; CDR3 DNA: TGTGCCAGCAGCTTGGGGGGCCATGAGCAGTTCTTC
V gene: TRBV11-2; clone size: many; J gene: TRBJ1-1; D gene: .; CDR3 protein: CASSLEPDNTEAFF; CDR3 DNA: TGTGCCAGCAGCTTAGAACCAGATAACACTGAAGCTTTCTTT
V gene: TRBV6-2/TRBV6-3; clone size: many; J gene: TRBJ2-3; D gene: TRBD1; CDR3 protein: CAARQGFGVADTQYF; CDR3 DNA: TGTGCCGCGAGACAGGGATTCGGGGTAGCAGATACGCAGTATTTT
V gene: TRBV27; clone size: many; J gene: TRBJ1-4; D gene: .; CDR3 protein: CASSDLGRDEKLFF; CDR3 DNA: TGTGCCAGCAGCGACCTAGGCAGGGATGAAAAACTGTTTTTT
V gene: TRBV2; clone size: many; J gene: TRBJ1-3; D gene: .; CDR3 protein: CASSEDRGTGNTIYF; CDR3 DNA: TGTGCCAGCAGTGAAGATCGAGGGACTGGAAACACCATATATTTT
V gene: TRBV2; clone size: .; J gene: TRBJ2-1; D gene: .; CDR3 protein: CASTPGQPYNEQFF; CDR3 DNA: TGTGCCAGCACTCCTGGACAGCCCTACAATGAGCAGTTCTTC
V gene: TRBV11-2; clone size: many; J gene: TRBJ1-4; D gene: TRBD1; CDR3 protein: CASSLGQFATNEKLFF; CDR3 DNA: TGTGCCAGCAGCCTGGGACAGTTTGCAACTAATGAAAAACTGTTTTTT
V gene: TRBV2; clone size: many; J gene: TRBJ2-5; D gene: .; CDR3 protein: CASSEGGTQYF; CDR3 DNA: TGTGCCAGCAGTGAGGGGGGGACCCAGTACTTC
V gene: TRBV20-1; clone size: many; J gene: TRBJ2-1; D gene: .; CDR3 protein: CSARAFGEEQFF; CDR3 DNA: TGCAGTGCTAGAGCCTTTGGGGAGGAGCAGTTCTTC
V gene: TRBV27; clone size: many; J gene: TRBJ2-7; D gene: .; CDR3 protein: CASSLSKRAYEQYF; CDR3 DNA: TGTGCCAGCAGTTTATCGAAAAGGGCCTACGAGCAGTACTTC
V gene: TRBV19; clone size: few; J gene: TRBJ2-1; D gene: TRBD2; CDR3 protein: CANPIVGLAIYNEQFF; CDR3 DNA: TGTGCCAACCCTATCGTGGGACTAGCGATTTACAATGAGCAGTTCTTC
V gene: TRBV12-3/TRBV12-4; clone size: once; J gene: TRBJ1-4; D gene: TRBD1; CDR3 protein: CASSLGWGQGANGEKLFF; CDR3 DNA: TGTGCCAGCAGTTTAGGTTGGGGACAGGGGGCGAACGGCGAAAAACTGTTTTTT
V gene: TRBV28; clone size: .; J gene: TRBJ1-4; D gene: .; CDR3 protein: CASSLGGHFNEKLFF; CDR3 DNA: TGTGCCAGCAGTTTGGGGGGACATTTTAATGAAAAACTGTTTTTT
V gene: TRBV7-6; clone size: few; J gene: TRBJ2-2; D gene: .; CDR3 protein: CASSLGGLTGEPFF; CDR3 DNA: TGTGCCAGCAGCCTCGGGGGACTCACCGGGGAGCCGTTTTTT
V gene: TRBV6-2/TRBV6-3; clone size: many; J gene: TRBJ2-7; D gene: TRBD2; CDR3 protein: CASSFSGSENEQYF; CDR3 DNA: TGTGCCAGCAGTTTTAGCGGGAGTGAAAACGAGCAGTACTTC
V gene: TRBV7-3; clone size: .; J gene: TRBJ1-6; D gene: .; CDR3 protein: CASSLSGINSPLHF; CDR3 DNA: TGTGCCAGCAGCTTGTCGGGGATAAATTCACCCCTCCACTTT
V gene: TRBV6-5; clone size: many; J gene: TRBJ1-4; D gene: .; CDR3 protein: CASSYSNRNNEKLFF; CDR3 DNA: TGTGCCAGCAGTTACTCAAACAGGAATAATGAAAAACTGTTTTTT
V gene: TRBV7-2; clone size: many; J gene: TRBJ1-5; D gene: .; CDR3 protein: CASSLGGQPQHF; CDR3 DNA: TGTGCCAGCAGTTTAGGGGGGCAGCCCCAGCATTTT
V gene: TRBV9; clone size: few; J gene: TRBJ2-7; D gene: TRBD2; CDR3 protein: CASSVEGTSGRGSSYEQYF; CDR3 DNA: TGTGCCAGCAGCGTAGAGGGGACTAGCGGGAGGGGGAGCTCCTACGAGCAGTACTTC